These 18 T cell receptor beta chains were all obtained from the same sample, sequenced in a study of T cells in Graves' hyperthyroidism and ophthalmopathy. Amplification of TCR beta CDR3 regions used RNA as the template. With the HTBI primer set, the TCR CDR3 went through a first round of RT-PCR. TCRdb reprocessed the multiplex PCR reads with MiXCR, giving one entry per CDR3 protein. The data show approximately 370,000 distinct CDR3 sequences, about 15% seen once. The source material was blood. These receptors were collected from a woman younger than 45 with Graves' hyperthyroidism.

The chain employs TRBV20-1 and TRBJ2-7; TRBD1 might be the D (6 bases). The V end lost 4 bases, the J end lost 3 bases, and 10 bases lay between the germline ends. Germline loops: CDR1 DFQATT, CDR2 SNEGSKA (reference sequence). This CDR3 is 12 amino acids long. DNA for the CDR3: TGCAGTGCTACCCAGGGGAGCTACGAGCAGTACTTC. Protein sequence: CSATQGSYEQYF.

The gene calls are TRBV2 and TRBJ1-1, with TRBD1 matching over 7 bases. The length of the CDR3 is 15 residues. CDR1 is SNHLY and CDR2 is FYNNEI in the germline V gene. The V gene end was trimmed by 5 bases and the J gene end by 5 bases; junction bases not matched to a gene: 11. The CDR3 region is CASSLGQPQQTEAFF. DNA of the CDR3: TGTGCCAGCAGTTTGGGACAGCCCCAGCAGACTGAAGCTTTCTTT.

In its sample, this clonotype was seen many times. The rearrangement uses TRBV27 and TRBJ2-7; 7 nucleotides match TRBD2. The V gene end was trimmed by 7 bases and the J gene end by 7 bases; junction bases not matched to a gene: 19. CDR1 MNHEY and CDR2 SMNVEV come from the germline V gene (reference sequence). CDR3 length: 16 amino acids. The CDR3 reads CASTQGSSGNLGEQYF. The CDR3 DNA sequence: TGTGCCAGCACCCAAGGGTCTAGCGGCAACCTGGGGGAGCAGTACTTC.

The table lists this clonotype with a few counts. The rearrangement links TRBV5-1 to TRBJ2-5; D is perhaps TRBD1 or TRBD2 (5 bases each). Trimming took off 3 bases at V and 9 bases at J, with 12 bases between the two ends. The CDR3 sequence is 12 residues long. In germline, CDR1 is SGHRS, CDR2 YFSETQ. CDR3 sequence (DNA): TGCGCCAGCAGCTCGACACTGGGGGCCCAGTACTTC. Translated, it gives CASSSTLGAQYF.

This clonotype was picked up many times. This rearrangement joins TRBV12-3 or TRBV12-4 to TRBJ2-1; no clear D. V dropped 6 bases and J dropped 0 bases, with 3 bases sitting between them. This CDR3 has 12 amino acids. Written as DNA, the CDR3 is TGTGCCAGCAGGTCCTCCTACAATGAGCAGTTCTTC. This gives the protein CASRSSYNEQFF.

This chain connects TRBV5-1 to TRBJ2-2, with TRBD2 matching 7 bases. After removal of 1 base from V and 1 base from J, the junction contained 7 bases not matched to a gene. The CDR3 has 17 residues. Germline CDR1 and CDR2: SGHRS and YFSETQ. DNA of the CDR3: TGCGCCAGCAGCTTGAGGGTGTTAGCGGGGAACACCGGGGAGCTGTTTTTT. Amino acids: CASSLRVLAGNTGELFF.

This clonotype was found many times. This sequence joins TRBV30 and TRBJ1-5; TRBD1 matches 9 bases. The CDR3 runs to 17 residues. Per the germline V gene, CDR1 is GTSNPN and CDR2 is SVGIG (reference sequence). V lost 1 base to trimming and J lost 1 base; unmatched junction nucleotides: 8. The CDR3 protein is CAWSAGTGRKSNQPQHF. The DNA for the CDR3 is TGTGCCTGGAGTGCCGGGACAGGGAGGAAGAGCAATCAGCCCCAGCATTTT.

This clonotype was seen only a few times. DNA of the CDR3: TGCAGTGCTAGAGATTCTCTAGCGGGAAGCCTCTACGAGCAGTACTTC. Its translation is CSARDSLAGSLYEQYF. This chain joins TRBV20-1 and TRBJ2-7, with TRBD2 matching over 9 bases. Germline CDR1 and CDR2: DFQATT and SNEGSKA (reference sequence). The CDR3 loop spans 16 amino acids. Unmatched junction bases numbered 9, after V lost 0 bases and J lost 3 bases.

This clonotype appeared many times. Here the CDR3 DNA reads TGCGCCAGCAGCCACGCGCCTAGCGGGCATTTCACAGATACGCAGTATTTT. Amino acid sequence: CASSHAPSGHFTDTQYF. The V and J genes are TRBV4-1 and TRBJ2-3, with 8 bases aligning to TRBD2. Germline V gene sequence: CDR1 MGHRA, CDR2 YSYEKL. The ends lost 3 bases at V and 2 bases at J; junction bases unmatched: 10. The CDR3 consists of 17 residues.

J is TRBJ2-7 and V is TRBV27; TRBD2 agrees at 10 bases. This CDR3 comprises 16 residues. J gave up 2 bases and V 4 bases, and 8 bases lay outside the gene matches. The germline gives CDR1 MNHEY, CDR2 SMNVEV (reference sequence). This CDR3 is CASSSASGSGAYEQYF. The CDR3 nucleotides read TGTGCCAGCAGTTCTGCTAGCGGGAGCGGAGCCTACGAGCAGTACTTC.

About this clonotype itself: A much larger clone differs from this one at a single base, so this may be a read error. The chain couples TRBV6-2 or TRBV6-3 to TRBJ2-5, with no clear D. In germline, CDR1 is MNHEY, CDR2 SVGEGT. The CDR3 has 12 amino acids. CDR3 in DNA: TGTGACAGCAGTTTCGACGGAGAGACCCAGTACTTC. Translating it yields CDSSFDGETQYF.

This clonotype was detected ten times or more. J is TRBJ2-7 and V is TRBV27; no firm D call. Germline V gene data show CDR1 as MNHEY and CDR2 as SMNVEV (reference sequence). The CDR3 is 13 amino acids. Trimming cost V 2 bases and J 2 bases, with 7 bases left between them. DNA of the CDR3: TGTGCCAGCAGTTTACGTGTCCCCTACGAGCAGTACTTC. Its protein is CASSLRVPYEQYF.

This clonotype was recorded many times. CDR3 in DNA: TGCGCCAGCAGCTTGGATGCAGGTGCCCCTGAAGCTTTCTTT. This codes for CASSLDAGAPEAFF. The rearrangement joins TRBV5-1 to TRBJ1-1; no clear D gene. The CDR3 is 14 amino acids. The V gene's germline CDR1 is SGHRS and CDR2 YFSETQ. V was clipped by 0 bases and J by 6 bases, with 12 bases between them.

This clonotype was seen a few times. The chain combines TRBV9 with TRBJ2-7, with 8 positions matching TRBD2. The CDR3 is 13 residues long. CDR1 is SGDLS and CDR2 is YYNGEE in the germline V gene. J was trimmed by 6 bases and V by 0 bases; bases with no gene match: 2. The CDR3: CASSVGTSGEQYF. DNA of the CDR3: TGTGCCAGCAGCGTAGGCACTAGCGGCGAGCAGTACTTC.

The sample holds a few counts of this clonotype. One end of the junction fails to match germline, which may point to a read error. The chain employs TRBV7-3 and TRBJ1-4; perhaps TRBD1 as D (5 bases). Germline CDR1 reads SGHTA; CDR2 reads FQGTGA. The CDR3 is 15 residues long. The CDR3 DNA is TGTGCCAGCAGTTTAATGGGGGAGACTAATGAAAAACTGTTTTTT. Translated, it gives CASSLMGETNEKLFF.

V is TRBV12-3 or TRBV12-4 and J is TRBJ2-1; 8 bases align to TRBD2. The ends lost 6 bases at V and 5 bases at J; junction bases unmatched: 9. CDR3 size: 15 residues. The CDR3 reads CASSPGGTKNNEQFF. The CDR3 DNA reads as TGTGCCAGCAGCCCGGGGGGGACAAAAAACAATGAGCAGTTCTTC.

This clonotype was counted ten times or more. The rearrangement uses TRBV30 and TRBJ1-3, with D unclear. Deletions cut 4 bases from V and 4 bases from J, with 8 bases between. The length of the CDR3 is 12 residues. Germline V lookup: CDR1 GTSNPN, CDR2 SVGIG (reference sequence). The CDR3, as DNA: TGTGCCTGGATGACGGCGGGAAACACCATATATTTT. Translated, it gives CAWMTAGNTIYF.

This clonotype was detected many times. The V gene is TRBV3-1, the J gene TRBJ2-1; D call uncertain. The CDR3 contains 16 residues. Trimming removed 6 bases from V and 0 bases from J, with 15 bases in between. Germline CDR1 is LGHDT and CDR2 is YNNKEL (reference sequence). CDR3 loop: CASSSSGPSSYNEQFF. The CDR3 region has the DNA TGTGCCAGCAGTTCCTCCGGTCCCAGCTCCTACAATGAGCAGTTCTTC.